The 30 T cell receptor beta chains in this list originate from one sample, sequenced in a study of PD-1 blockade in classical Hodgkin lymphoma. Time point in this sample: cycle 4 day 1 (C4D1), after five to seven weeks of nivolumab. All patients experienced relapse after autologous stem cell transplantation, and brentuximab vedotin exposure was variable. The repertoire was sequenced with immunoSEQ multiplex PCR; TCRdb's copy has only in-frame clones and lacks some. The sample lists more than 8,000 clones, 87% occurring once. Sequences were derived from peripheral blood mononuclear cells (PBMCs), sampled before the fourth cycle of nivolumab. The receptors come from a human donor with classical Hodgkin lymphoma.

The CDR3, as DNA: TGTGCCAGCAGTCTCCAAATAGCCACGCGCACGCAGTATTTT. It is translated as CASSLQIATRTQYF. The chain has TRBV27 and TRBJ2-3; unclear D gene. Per germline, CDR1 MNHEY and CDR2 SMNVEV (reference sequence). This CDR3 has 14 amino acids. Trimming left V 5 bases short and J 9 bases short, with 18 bases between.

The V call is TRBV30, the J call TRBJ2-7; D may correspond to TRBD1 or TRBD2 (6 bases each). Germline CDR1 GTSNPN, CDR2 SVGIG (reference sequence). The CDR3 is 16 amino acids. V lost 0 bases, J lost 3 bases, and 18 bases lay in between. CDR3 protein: CAWSVRVRGRLYEQYF. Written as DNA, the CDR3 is TGTGCCTGGAGTGTAAGAGTCCGGGGGCGTCTCTACGAGCAGTACTTC.

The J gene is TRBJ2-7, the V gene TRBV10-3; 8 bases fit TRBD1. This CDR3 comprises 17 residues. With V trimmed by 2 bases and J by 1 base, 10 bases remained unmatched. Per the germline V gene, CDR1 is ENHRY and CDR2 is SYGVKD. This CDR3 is CAISERGMRTGSYEQYF. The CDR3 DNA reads TGTGCCATCAGTGAGAGAGGCATGCGGACAGGGTCCTACGAGCAGTACTTC.

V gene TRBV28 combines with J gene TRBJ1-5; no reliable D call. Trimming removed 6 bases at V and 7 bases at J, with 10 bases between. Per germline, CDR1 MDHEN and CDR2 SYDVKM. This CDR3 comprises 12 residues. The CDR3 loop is CASSPTGQPQHF. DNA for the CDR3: TGTGCCAGCAGCCCAACTGGGCAGCCCCAGCATTTT.

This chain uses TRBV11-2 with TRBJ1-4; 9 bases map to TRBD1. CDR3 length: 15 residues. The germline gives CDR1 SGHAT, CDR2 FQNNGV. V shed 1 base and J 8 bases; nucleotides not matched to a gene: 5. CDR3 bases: TGTGCCAGCAGCTTAGTAGACAGGGGGTCGGAAAAACTGTTTTTT. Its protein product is CASSLVDRGSEKLFF.

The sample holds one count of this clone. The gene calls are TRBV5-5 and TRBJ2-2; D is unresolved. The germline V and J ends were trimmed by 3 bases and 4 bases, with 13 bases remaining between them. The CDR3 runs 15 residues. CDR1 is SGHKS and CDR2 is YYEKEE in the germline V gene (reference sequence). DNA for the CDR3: TGTGCCAGCAGCTCACGCAATCTCCGCACCGGGGAGCTGTTTTTT. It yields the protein CASSSRNLRTGELFF.

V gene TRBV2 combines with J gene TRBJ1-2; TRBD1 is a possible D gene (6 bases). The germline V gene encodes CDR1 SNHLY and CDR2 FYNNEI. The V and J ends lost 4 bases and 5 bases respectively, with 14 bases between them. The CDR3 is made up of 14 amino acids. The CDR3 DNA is TGTGCCAGCAGTGGCCCCGGGACATCTTATGGCTACACCTTC. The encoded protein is CASSGPGTSYGYTF.

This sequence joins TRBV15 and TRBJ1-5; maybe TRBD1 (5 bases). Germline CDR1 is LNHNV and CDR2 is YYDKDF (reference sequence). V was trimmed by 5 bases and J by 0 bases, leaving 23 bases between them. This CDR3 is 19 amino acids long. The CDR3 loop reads CATSGPSGTVGFSNQPQHF. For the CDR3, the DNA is TGTGCCACCAGCGGCCCTTCAGGGACGGTCGGATTTAGCAATCAGCCCCAGCATTTT.

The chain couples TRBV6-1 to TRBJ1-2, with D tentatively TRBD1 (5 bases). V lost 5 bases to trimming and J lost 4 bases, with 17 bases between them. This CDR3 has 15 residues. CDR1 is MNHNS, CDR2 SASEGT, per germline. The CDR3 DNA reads TGTGCCAGCAGTCAGTTCACAGGAACATCCTATGGCTACACCTTC. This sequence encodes CASSQFTGTSYGYTF.

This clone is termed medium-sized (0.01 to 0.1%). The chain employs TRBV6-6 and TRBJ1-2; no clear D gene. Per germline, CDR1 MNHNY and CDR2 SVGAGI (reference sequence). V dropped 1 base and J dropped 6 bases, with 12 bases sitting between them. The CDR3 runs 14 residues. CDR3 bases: TGTGCCAGCAGTTACTTCTCGACTGGTCATGGCTACACCTTC. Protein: CASSYFSTGHGYTF.

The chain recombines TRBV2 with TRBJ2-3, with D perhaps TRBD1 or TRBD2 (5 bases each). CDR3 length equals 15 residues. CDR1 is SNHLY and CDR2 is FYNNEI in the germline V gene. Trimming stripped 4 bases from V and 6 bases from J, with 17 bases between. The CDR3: CASSVEGTNGDTQYF. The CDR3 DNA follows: TGTGCCAGCAGTGTTGAGGGGACCAACGGCGATACGCAGTATTTT.

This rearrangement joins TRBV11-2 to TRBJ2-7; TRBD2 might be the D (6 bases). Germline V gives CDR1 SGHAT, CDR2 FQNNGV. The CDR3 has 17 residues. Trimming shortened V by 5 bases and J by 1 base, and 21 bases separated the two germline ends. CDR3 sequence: CASSPQVRLGRSYEQYF. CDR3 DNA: TGTGCCAGCAGCCCCCAAGTGAGGCTAGGGAGGTCCTACGAGCAGTACTTC.

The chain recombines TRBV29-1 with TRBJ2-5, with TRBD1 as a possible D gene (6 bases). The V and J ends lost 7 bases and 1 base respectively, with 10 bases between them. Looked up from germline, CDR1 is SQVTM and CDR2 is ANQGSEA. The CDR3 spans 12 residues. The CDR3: CSAGQFQETQYF. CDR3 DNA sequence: TGCAGCGCCGGACAGTTCCAAGAGACCCAGTACTTC.

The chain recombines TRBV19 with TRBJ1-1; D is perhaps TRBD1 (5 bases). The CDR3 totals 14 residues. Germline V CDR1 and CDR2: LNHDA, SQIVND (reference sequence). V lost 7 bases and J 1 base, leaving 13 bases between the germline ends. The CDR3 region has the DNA TGTGCCAGTATGCATGGGGGTAGGAACACTGAAGCTTTCTTT. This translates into CASMHGGRNTEAFF.

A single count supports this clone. The CDR3: CASSLGLAGGDTQYF. The CDR3 DNA sequence: TGTGCCAGCAGCCTCGGACTAGCGGGGGGAGATACGCAGTATTTT. This chain connects TRBV7-7 to TRBJ2-3; TRBD2 matches 14 bases. Germline assignment: CDR1 SSHAT and CDR2 FNYEAQ (reference sequence). The CDR3 has 15 amino acids. V shed 5 bases and J 5 bases; nucleotides not matched to a gene: 3.

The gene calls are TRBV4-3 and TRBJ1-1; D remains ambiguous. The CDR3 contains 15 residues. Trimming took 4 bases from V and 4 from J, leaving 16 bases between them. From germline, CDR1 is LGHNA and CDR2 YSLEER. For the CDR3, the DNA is TGCGCCAGCAGCCCCCGGGCCTCTATGTTCACTGAAGCTTTCTTT. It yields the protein CASSPRASMFTEAFF.

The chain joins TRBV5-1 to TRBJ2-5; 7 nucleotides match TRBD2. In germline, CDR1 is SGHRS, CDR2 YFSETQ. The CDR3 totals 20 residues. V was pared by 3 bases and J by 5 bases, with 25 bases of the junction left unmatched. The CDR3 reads CASSSPVSGGVRGPRETQYF. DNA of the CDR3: TGCGCCAGCAGCTCTCCTGTATCGGGGGGTGTTCGAGGGCCAAGGGAGACCCAGTACTTC.

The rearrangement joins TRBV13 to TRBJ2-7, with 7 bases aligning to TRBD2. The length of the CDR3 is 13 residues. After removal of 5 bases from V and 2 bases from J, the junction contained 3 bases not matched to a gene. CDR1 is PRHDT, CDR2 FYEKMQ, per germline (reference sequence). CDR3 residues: CASSRDYPYEQYF. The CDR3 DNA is TGTGCCAGCAGCCGGGACTACCCCTACGAGCAGTACTTC.

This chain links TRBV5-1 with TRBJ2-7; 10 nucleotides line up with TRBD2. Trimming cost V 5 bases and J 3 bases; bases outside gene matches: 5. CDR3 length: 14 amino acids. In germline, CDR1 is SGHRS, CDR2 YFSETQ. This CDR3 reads CASSYSSGSYEQYF. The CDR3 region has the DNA TGCGCCAGCAGTTACTCTAGCGGGAGCTACGAGCAGTACTTC.

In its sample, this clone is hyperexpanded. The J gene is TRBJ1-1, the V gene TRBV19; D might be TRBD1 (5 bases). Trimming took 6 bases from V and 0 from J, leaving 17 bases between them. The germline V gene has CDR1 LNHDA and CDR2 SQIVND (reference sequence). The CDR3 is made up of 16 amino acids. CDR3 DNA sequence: TGTGCCAGTAGGCCCGAGAGGGAGGGGATGAACACTGAAGCTTTCTTT. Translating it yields CASRPEREGMNTEAFF. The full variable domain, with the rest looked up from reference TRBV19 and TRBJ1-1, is DGGITQSPKYLFRKEGQNVTLSCEQNLNHDAMYWYRQDPGQGLRLIYYSQIVNDFQKGDIAEGYSVSREKKESFPLTVTSAQKNPTAFYLCASRPEREGMNTEAFFGQGTRLTVV.

CDR3 sequence reads: CASSVASGTYEQYF. CDR3 bases: TGTGCCAGCAGCGTAGCTTCAGGAACCTACGAGCAGTACTTC. The V call is TRBV9, the J call TRBJ2-7, with D uncertain. In germline, CDR1 is SGDLS, CDR2 YYNGEE. Trimming took 0 bases from V and 2 from J, leaving 9 bases between them. This CDR3 comprises 14 residues.

CDR3 bases: TGTGCCAGCAGCTTAGCCGGGACTACGAGCTCCTACGAGCAGTACTTC. Protein: CASSLAGTTSSYEQYF. V usage is TRBV7-2 and J usage is TRBJ2-7; 7 nucleotides match TRBD2. CDR3 length: 16 amino acids. Trimming removed 0 bases from V and 0 bases from J; junction bases left unmatched: 5. CDR1 SGHTA and CDR2 FQGNSA come from the germline V gene. Drawing the rest from reference TRBV7-2 and TRBJ2-7, the complete variable domain is GAGVSQSPSNKVTEKGKDVELRCDPISGHTALYWYRQSLGQGLEFLIYFQGNSAPDKSGLPSDRFSAERTGGSVSTLTIQRTQQEDSAVYLCASSLAGTTSSYEQYFGPGTRLTVT.

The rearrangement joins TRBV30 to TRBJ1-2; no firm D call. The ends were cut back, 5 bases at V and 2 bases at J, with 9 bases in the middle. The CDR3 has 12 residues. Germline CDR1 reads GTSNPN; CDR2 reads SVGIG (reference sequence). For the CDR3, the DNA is TGTGCCTGGGAGGGCCAGAACTATGGCTACACCTTC. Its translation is CAWEGQNYGYTF.

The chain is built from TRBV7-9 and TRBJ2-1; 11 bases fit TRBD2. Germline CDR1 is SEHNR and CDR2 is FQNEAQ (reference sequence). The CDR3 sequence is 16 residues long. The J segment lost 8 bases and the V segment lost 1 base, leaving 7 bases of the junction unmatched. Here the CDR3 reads CASSLDLAGGPDEQFF. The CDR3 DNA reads TGTGCCAGCAGCTTAGATCTAGCGGGAGGACCAGATGAGCAGTTCTTC.

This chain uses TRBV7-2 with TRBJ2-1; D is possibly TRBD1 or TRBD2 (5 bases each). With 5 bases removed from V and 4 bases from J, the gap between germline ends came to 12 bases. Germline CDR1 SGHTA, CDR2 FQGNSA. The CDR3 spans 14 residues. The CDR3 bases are TGTGCCAGCAGCGGGGGTGGCGGGTACAATGAGCAGTTCTTC. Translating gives CASSGGGGYNEQFF.

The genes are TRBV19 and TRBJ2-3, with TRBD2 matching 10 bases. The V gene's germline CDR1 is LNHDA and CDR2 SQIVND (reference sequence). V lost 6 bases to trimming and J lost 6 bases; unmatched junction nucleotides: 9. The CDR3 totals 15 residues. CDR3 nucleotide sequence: TGTGCCAGTAGCACGGGACTAGCGAGGGGTGATACGCAGTATTTT. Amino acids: CASSTGLARGDTQYF.

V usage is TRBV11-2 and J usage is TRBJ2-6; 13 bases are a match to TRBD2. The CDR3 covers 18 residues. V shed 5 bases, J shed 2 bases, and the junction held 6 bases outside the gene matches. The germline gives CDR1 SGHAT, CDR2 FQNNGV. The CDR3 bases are TGTGCCAGCAGCCAGGGACTAGCGGGATCCCCTGGGGCCAACGTCCTGACTTTC. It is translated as CASSQGLAGSPGANVLTF.

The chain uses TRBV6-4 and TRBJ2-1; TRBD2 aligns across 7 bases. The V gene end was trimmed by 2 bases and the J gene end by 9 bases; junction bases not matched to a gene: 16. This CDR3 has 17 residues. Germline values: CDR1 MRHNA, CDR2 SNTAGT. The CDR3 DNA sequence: TGTGCCAGCAGTGACACCGCTGTGGGGAGGGGTCTAGGTGAGCAGTTCTTC. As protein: CASSDTAVGRGLGEQFF.

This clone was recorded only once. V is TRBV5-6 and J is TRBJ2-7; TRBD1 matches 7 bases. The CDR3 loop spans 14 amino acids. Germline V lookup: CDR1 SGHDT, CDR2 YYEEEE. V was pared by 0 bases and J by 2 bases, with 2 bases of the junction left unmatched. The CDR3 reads CASSLGDSPYEQYF. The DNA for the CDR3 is TGTGCCAGCAGCTTGGGGGACAGCCCCTACGAGCAGTACTTC.

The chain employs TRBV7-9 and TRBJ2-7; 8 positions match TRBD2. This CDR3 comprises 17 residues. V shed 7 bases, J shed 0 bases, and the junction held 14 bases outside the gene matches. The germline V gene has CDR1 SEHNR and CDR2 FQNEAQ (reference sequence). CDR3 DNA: TGTGCCAGCACTCCTTTAGTAGCGGGATGGGGCTCCTACGAGCAGTACTTC. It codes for CASTPLVAGWGSYEQYF. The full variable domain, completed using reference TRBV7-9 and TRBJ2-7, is DTGVSQNPRHKITKRGQNVTFRCDPISEHNRLYWYRQTLGQGPEFLTYFQNEAQLEKSRLLSDRFSAERPKGSFSTLEIQRTEQGDSAMYLCASTPLVAGWGSYEQYFGPGTRLTVT.